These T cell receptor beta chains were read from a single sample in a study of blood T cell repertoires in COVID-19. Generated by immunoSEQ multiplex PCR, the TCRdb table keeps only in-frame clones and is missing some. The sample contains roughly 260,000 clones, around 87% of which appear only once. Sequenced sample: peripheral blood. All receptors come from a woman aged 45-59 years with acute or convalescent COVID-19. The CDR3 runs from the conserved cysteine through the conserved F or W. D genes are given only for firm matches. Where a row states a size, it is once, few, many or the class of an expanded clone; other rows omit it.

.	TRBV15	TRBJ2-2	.	CATSRDVARNTGELFF	TGTGCCACCAGCAGAGATGTGGCCCGGAACACCGGGGAGCTGTTTTTT
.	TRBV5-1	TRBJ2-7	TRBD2	CASSLALAGVYEQYF	TGCGCCAGCAGCTTGGCTCTAGCGGGAGTTTACGAGCAGTACTTC
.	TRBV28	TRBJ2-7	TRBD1	CASSFDRGYTYEQYF	TGTGCCAGCAGTTTCGACAGGGGTTACACCTACGAGCAGTACTTC
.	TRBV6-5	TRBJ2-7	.	CASSPPRLRGGEQYF	TGTGCCAGCAGTCCGCCGCGCCTGAGGGGGGGCGAGCAGTACTTC
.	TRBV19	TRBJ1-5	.	CASSIADFQLQPQHF	TGTGCCAGTAGTATAGCGGACTTTCAGCTGCAGCCCCAGCATTTT
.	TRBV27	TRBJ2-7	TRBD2	CASSLKGLAESYEQYF	TGTGCCAGCAGTTTAAAGGGACTAGCGGAATCCTACGAGCAGTACTTC
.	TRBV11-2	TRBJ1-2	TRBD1	CASSIDRDYGYTF	TGTGCCAGCAGCATTGACAGGGACTATGGCTACACCTTC
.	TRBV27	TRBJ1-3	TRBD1	CASRRTGALSGNTIYF	TGTGCCAGCAGGCGGACAGGGGCCCTCTCTGGAAACACCATATATTTT
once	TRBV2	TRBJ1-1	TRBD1	CASSGQGLTEAFF	TGTGCCAGCAGCGGACAGGGACTCACTGAAGCTTTCTTT
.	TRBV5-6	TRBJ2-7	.	CASSLAKGYEQYF	TGTGCCAGCAGCTTGGCCAAGGGGTACGAGCAGTACTTC
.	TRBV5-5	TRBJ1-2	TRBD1	CASRLPGQGLGYTF	TGTGCCAGCAGACTGCCGGGACAGGGACTTGGCTACACCTTC
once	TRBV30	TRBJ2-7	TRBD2	CAWSVLPSLAGGSYEQYF	TGTGCCTGGAGTGTACTCCCATCACTAGCGGGAGGGTCCTACGAGCAGTACTTC
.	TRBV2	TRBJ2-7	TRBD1	CASSEFGTDTLYHEQYF	TGTGCCAGCAGTGAGTTCGGGACAGATACCTTGTACCACGAGCAGTACTTC
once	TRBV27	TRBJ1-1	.	CASSLLGGTEAFF	TGTGCCAGCAGTTTATTGGGAGGAACTGAAGCTTTCTTT